Following are 18 T cell receptor beta chains from one sample sequenced in a study of T cell repertoires and Cas9 in healthy adults. TCRdb's copy holds only in-frame clones and misses some; the assay was immunoSEQ multiplex PCR. The sample has fewer than 15,000 clones; 89% are singletons. The specimen was Tregs (CD4+, CD25+, CD127-, CD137-, CD154-) from PBMCs; culture status not recorded. These receptors all come from a human donor in good health.

V and J are TRBV10-1 and TRBJ1-2; D call uncertain. The CDR3 has 12 amino acids. Germline lookup yields CDR1 WNHNN and CDR2 SYGVQD (reference sequence). Trimming took 10 bases from V and 5 from J, leaving 14 bases between them. Written as DNA, the CDR3 is TGCGCCATAACTCAGAGAGGGTATGGCTACACCTTC. Amino acids: CAITQRGYGYTF.

The chain links TRBV6-1 to TRBJ2-5, with a possible D match to TRBD1 (6 bases). The CDR3 totals 12 residues. Germline V gene sequence: CDR1 MNHNS, CDR2 SASEGT. Trimming removed 7 bases at V and 4 bases at J, with 10 bases between. The CDR3 protein is CASKGEGETQYF. In DNA, the CDR3 is TGTGCCAGCAAGGGGGAAGGAGAGACCCAGTACTTC.

CDR3 DNA: TGTGCCAGCAGCTTGGCTTACGAGCAGTACTTC. As protein: CASSLAYEQYF. J is TRBJ2-7 and V is TRBV5-5; D is undetermined. V dropped 0 bases and J dropped 4 bases, with 2 bases sitting between them. The germline CDR1 and CDR2 sequences are SGHKS and YYEKEE (reference sequence). The CDR3 extends over 11 amino acids.

This sequence joins TRBV7-8 and TRBJ2-2, with D possibly TRBD2 on 6 matching bases. Germline lookup yields CDR1 SGHVS and CDR2 FQNEAQ. The ends were cut back, 5 bases at V and 3 bases at J, with 16 bases in the middle. This CDR3 comprises 16 residues. The CDR3 region is CASSQVRGAHTGELFF. The CDR3 bases are TGTGCCAGCAGCCAGGTCCGCGGGGCCCACACCGGGGAGCTGTTTTTT.

The chain combines TRBV27 with TRBJ1-1, with D possibly matching TRBD1 (6 bases). This CDR3 spans 14 amino acids. Trimming cost V 4 bases and J 1 base, with 10 bases left between them. The germline V gene encodes CDR1 MNHEY and CDR2 SMNVEV (reference sequence). CDR3 DNA: TGTGCCAGCAGTTGGACAGCCGCGAACACTGAAGCTTTCTTT. Protein: CASSWTAANTEAFF.

The chain carries TRBV6-5 and TRBJ1-1; 8 nucleotides match TRBD1. The germline gives CDR1 MNHEY, CDR2 SVGAGI. The junction had 9 bases not matched to a gene; V was cut back by 5 bases and J by 7 bases. The CDR3 consists of 14 residues. CDR3: CASSTRLGTGEAFF. The CDR3 coding sequence is TGTGCCAGCAGTACCCGCCTCGGGACAGGTGAAGCTTTCTTT.

The chain joins TRBV6-5 to TRBJ2-6, with TRBD1 matching over 8 bases. V dropped 6 bases and J dropped 4; count of bases not matched to a gene: 5. CDR1 is MNHEY, CDR2 SVGAGI, per germline. There are 15 residues in the CDR3. CDR3 sequence reads: CASRTGVSGANVLTF. CDR3 bases: TGTGCCAGCAGGACAGGGGTGTCAGGGGCCAACGTCCTGACTTTC.

This clone showed up just once. The V call is TRBV6-6, the J call TRBJ1-3, with D maybe TRBD1 (6 bases). V was cut by 0 bases and J by 4 bases, with 10 bases left in between. There are 15 residues in the CDR3. The V gene's germline CDR1 is MNHNY and CDR2 SVGAGI (reference sequence). The CDR3 region has the DNA TGTGCCAGCAGTTACTCGGCGCAGGGGGGAAACACCATATATTTT. Its translation is CASSYSAQGGNTIYF.

V gene TRBV9 combines with J gene TRBJ2-3, with D maybe TRBD2 (5 bases). V was pared by 4 bases and J by 5 bases, with 17 bases between. The CDR3 is 15 amino acids. In germline, CDR1 is SGDLS, CDR2 YYNGEE. The CDR3 coding sequence is TGTGCCAGCAGCATAGGTCCCGGGATTCGAGATACGCAGTATTTT. It codes for CASSIGPGIRDTQYF.

The genes are TRBV6-5 and TRBJ1-4; maybe TRBD1 (6 bases). The germline gives CDR1 MNHEY, CDR2 SVGAGI. There are 12 residues in the CDR3. The V end lost 8 bases, the J end lost 8 bases, and 12 bases lay between the germline ends. The CDR3 DNA reads as TGTGCCAGCTCCCGAGGGGGGGAAAAACTGTTTTTT. This codes for CASSRGGEKLFF.

The chain recombines TRBV9 with TRBJ2-3; D not certain. The V and J ends lost 3 bases and 0 bases respectively, with 5 bases between them. CDR3 length: 13 amino acids. Germline-derived CDR1 and CDR2 are SGDLS and YYNGEE. The CDR3 DNA reads TGTGCCAGCAGCGCAGCGAGCACAGATACGCAGTATTTT. It yields the protein CASSAASTDTQYF. Using reference TRBV9 and TRBJ2-3 for the parts outside the CDR3, the full variable domain is DSGVTQTPKHLITATGQRVTLRCSPRSGDLSVYWYQQSLDQGLQFLIQYYNGEERAKGNILERFSAQQFPDLHSELNLSSLELGDSALYFCASSAASTDTQYFGPGTRLTVL.

The gene calls are TRBV27 and TRBJ1-2; perhaps TRBD1 as D (6 bases). Germline V lookup: CDR1 MNHEY, CDR2 SMNVEV (reference sequence). Trimming removed 6 bases from V and 2 bases from J, with 10 bases in between. The CDR3 sequence is 13 residues long. The CDR3, as DNA: TGTGCCAGCAGAGAAGGACAGAACTATGGCTACACCTTC. Translation: CASREGQNYGYTF.

V and J are TRBV15 and TRBJ2-7; D is undetermined. Trimming left V 4 bases short and J 7 bases short, with 14 bases between. Germline CDR1 and CDR2: LNHNV and YYDKDF (reference sequence). This CDR3 has 13 residues. This CDR3 reads CATSKGALGEQYF. CDR3 nucleotides: TGTGCCACCAGCAAAGGTGCCTTGGGTGAGCAGTACTTC. Looking up the rest from reference TRBV15 and TRBJ2-7 gives the full variable domain: DAMVIQNPRYQVTQFGKPVTLSCSQTLNHNVMYWYQQKSSQAPKLLFHYYDKDFNNEADTPDNFQSRRPNTSFCFLDIRSPGLGDTAMYLCATSKGALGEQYFGPGTRLTVT.

The rearrangement uses TRBV11-2 and TRBJ1-6; D unresolved. This CDR3 comprises 13 residues. The V gene lost 5 bases and the J gene lost 6 bases, with 8 bases spanning the gap. Germline V gene data show CDR1 as SGHAT and CDR2 as FQNNGV. CDR3 bases: TGTGCCAGCAGCCAGCACAGTAATTCACCCCTCCACTTT. It yields the protein CASSQHSNSPLHF.

This rearrangement joins TRBV5-1 to TRBJ2-2; D might be TRBD1 (5 bases). Germline-derived CDR1 and CDR2 are SGHRS and YFSETQ. The length of the CDR3 is 15 residues. V was cut by 0 bases and J by 2 bases, with 8 bases left in between. CDR3 sequence (DNA): TGCGCCAGCAGCTTGGCGACAGCTAACACCGGGGAGCTGTTTTTT. Translating it yields CASSLATANTGELFF.

This chain joins TRBV7-6 and TRBJ1-4; 11 bases agree with TRBD1. CDR1 is SGHVS, CDR2 FNYEAQ, per germline. This CDR3 is built from 14 residues. With 5 bases clipped from V and 8 bases from J, the junction kept 4 bases outside the gene matches. The DNA for the CDR3 is TGTGCCAGCAGCATCGGGACAGGGGGGGAAAAACTGTTTTTT. It specifies CASSIGTGGEKLFF.

The J gene is TRBJ2-7, the V gene TRBV5-1, with 8 positions matching TRBD1. V was pared by 4 bases and J by 3 bases, with 6 bases of the junction left unmatched. In germline, CDR1 is SGHRS, CDR2 YFSETQ. The CDR3 loop spans 14 amino acids. Here the CDR3 DNA reads TGCGCCAGCAGCCCGACAGGGGTAGTCTACGAGCAGTACTTC. This sequence encodes CASSPTGVVYEQYF.

The J gene is TRBJ2-5, the V gene TRBV15; 9 bases are a match to TRBD1. The last part of the DNA fits TRBJ2-7 better; the J call may be wrong. This CDR3 spans 17 amino acids. Germline V gene sequence: CDR1 LNHNV, CDR2 YYDKDF (reference sequence). CDR3 sequence: CATSSRASGQGFYEQYF. The CDR3 DNA reads as TGTGCCACCAGCTCGAGGGCCTCGGGACAGGGTTTTTACGAGCAGTACTTC.